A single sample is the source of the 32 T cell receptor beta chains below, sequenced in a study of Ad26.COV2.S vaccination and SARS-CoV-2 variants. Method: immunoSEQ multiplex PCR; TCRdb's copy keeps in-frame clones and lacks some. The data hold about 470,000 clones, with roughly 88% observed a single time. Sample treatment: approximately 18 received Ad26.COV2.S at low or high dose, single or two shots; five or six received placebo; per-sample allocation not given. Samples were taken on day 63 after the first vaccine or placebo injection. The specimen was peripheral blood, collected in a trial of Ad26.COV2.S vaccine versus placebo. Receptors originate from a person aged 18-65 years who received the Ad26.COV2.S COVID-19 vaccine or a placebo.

The CDR3, as DNA: TGTGCCAGCAGCAACGGACTAGCGGCGGGAGAGACCCAGTACTTC. Its protein is CASSNGLAAGETQYF. The chain links TRBV11-3 to TRBJ2-5; 10 bases are a match to TRBD2. The germline V gene encodes CDR1 SGHNT and CDR2 YENEEA. The CDR3 runs to 15 residues. V lost 5 bases and J lost 4; bases outside the gene matches: 7.

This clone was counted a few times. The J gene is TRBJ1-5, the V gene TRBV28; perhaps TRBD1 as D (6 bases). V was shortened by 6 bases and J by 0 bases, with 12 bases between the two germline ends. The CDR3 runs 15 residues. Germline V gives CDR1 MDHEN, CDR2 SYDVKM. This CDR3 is CASRWTEDSNQPQHF. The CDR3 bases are TGTGCCAGCAGATGGACAGAGGATAGCAATCAGCCCCAGCATTTT.

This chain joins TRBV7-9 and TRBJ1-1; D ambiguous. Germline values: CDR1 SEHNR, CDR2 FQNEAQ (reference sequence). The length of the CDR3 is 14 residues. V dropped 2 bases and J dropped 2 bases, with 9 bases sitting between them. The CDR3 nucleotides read TGTGCCAGCAGCTTAAGTTCCCTAAACACTGAAGCTTTCTTT. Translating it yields CASSLSSLNTEAFF.

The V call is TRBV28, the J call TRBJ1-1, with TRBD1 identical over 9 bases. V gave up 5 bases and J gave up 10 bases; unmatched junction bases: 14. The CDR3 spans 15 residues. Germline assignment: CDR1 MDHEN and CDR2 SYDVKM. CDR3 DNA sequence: TGTGCCAGCAGTGATGCAACGGGGGACAGGGCCCCAGCTTTCTTT. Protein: CASSDATGDRAPAFF.

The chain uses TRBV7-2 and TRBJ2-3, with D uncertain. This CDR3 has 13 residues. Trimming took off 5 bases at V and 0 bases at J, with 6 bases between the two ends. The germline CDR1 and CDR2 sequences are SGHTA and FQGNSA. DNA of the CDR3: TGTGCCAGCAGCCCCCTTAGCACAGATACGCAGTATTTT. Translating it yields CASSPLSTDTQYF.

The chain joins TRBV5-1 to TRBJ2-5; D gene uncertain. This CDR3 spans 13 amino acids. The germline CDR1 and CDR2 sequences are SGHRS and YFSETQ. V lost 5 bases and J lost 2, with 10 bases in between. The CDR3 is CASRRRDQETQYF. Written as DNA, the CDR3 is TGCGCCAGCAGGAGAAGGGATCAAGAGACCCAGTACTTC.

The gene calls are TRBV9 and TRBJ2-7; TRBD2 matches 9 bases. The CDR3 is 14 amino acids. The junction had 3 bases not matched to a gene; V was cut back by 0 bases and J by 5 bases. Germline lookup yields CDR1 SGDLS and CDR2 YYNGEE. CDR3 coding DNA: TGTGCCAGCAGCGTAGGGACTAGCGCCCACGAGCAGTACTTC. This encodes CASSVGTSAHEQYF.

CDR3 residues: CASMGRLSGNTIYF. CDR3 in DNA: TGTGCCAGCATGGGGCGACTCTCTGGAAACACCATATATTTT. The chain carries TRBV2 and TRBJ1-3; TRBD1 might be the D (5 bases). CDR1 and CDR2 from the germline V gene are SNHLY and FYNNEI. The germline V and J ends were trimmed by 7 bases and 0 bases, with 10 bases remaining between them. CDR3 length equals 14 residues.

The chain's CDR3 is CASSQGTALVNQPQHF. Written as DNA, the CDR3 is TGTGCCAGCAGCCAGGGGACGGCGCTGGTCAATCAGCCCCAGCATTTT. The chain joins TRBV3-1 (or the pseudogene TRBV3-2) to TRBJ1-5; a weak D match, TRBD1 (5 bases). V lost 3 bases and J 3 bases, leaving 15 bases between the germline ends. The CDR3 covers 16 residues. Germline values: CDR1 LGHDT, CDR2 YNNKEL (reference sequence).

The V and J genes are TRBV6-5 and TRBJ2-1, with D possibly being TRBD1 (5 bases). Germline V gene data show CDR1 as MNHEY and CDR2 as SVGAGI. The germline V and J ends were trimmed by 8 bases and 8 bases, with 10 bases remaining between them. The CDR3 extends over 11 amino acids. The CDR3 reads CASGRGDEQFF. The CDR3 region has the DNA TGTGCCAGCGGAAGGGGCGATGAGCAGTTCTTC.

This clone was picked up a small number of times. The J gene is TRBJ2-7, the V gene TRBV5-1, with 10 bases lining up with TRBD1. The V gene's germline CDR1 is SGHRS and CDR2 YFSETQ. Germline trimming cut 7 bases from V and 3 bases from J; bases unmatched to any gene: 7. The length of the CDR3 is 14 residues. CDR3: CASQATGGYYEQYF. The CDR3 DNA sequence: TGCGCCAGCCAAGCGACAGGGGGCTACTACGAGCAGTACTTC.

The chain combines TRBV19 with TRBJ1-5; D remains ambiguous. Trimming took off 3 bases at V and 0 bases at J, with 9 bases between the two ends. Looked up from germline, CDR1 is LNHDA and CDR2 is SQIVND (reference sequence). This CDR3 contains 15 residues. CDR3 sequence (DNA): TGTGCCAGTAGTATTTCGGGGAATAGCAATCAGCCCCAGCATTTT. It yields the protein CASSISGNSNQPQHF. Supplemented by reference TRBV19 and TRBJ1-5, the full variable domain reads DGGITQSPKYLFRKEGQNVTLSCEQNLNHDAMYWYRQDPGQGLRLIYYSQIVNDFQKGDIAEGYSVSREKKESFPLTVTSAQKNPTAFYLCASSISGNSNQPQHFGDGTRLSIL.

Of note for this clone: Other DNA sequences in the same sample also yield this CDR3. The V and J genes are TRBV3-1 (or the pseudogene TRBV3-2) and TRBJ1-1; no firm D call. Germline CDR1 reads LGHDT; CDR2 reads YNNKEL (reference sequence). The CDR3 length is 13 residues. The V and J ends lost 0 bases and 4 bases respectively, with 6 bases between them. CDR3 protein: CASSQDLGTEAFF. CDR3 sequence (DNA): TGTGCCAGCAGCCAAGATCTTGGCACTGAAGCTTTCTTT.

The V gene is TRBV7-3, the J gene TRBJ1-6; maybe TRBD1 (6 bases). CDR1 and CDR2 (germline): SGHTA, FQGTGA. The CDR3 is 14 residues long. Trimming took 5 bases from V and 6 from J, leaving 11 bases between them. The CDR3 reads CASSRTRGNSPLHF. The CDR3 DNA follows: TGTGCCAGCAGCCGCACCAGGGGTAATTCACCCCTCCACTTT.

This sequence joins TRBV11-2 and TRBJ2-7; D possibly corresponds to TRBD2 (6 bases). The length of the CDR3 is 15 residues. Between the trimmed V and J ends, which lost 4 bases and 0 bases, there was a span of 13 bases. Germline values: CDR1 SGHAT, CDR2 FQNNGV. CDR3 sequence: CASSSSSVISYEQYF. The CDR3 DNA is TGTGCCAGCAGCTCCTCTAGCGTCATCTCCTACGAGCAGTACTTC.

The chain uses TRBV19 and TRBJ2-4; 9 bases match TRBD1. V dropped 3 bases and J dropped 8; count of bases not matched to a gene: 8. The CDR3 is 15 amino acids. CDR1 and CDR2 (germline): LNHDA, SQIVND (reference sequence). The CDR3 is CASSITGQGRDIQYF. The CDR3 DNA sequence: TGTGCCAGTAGTATTACGGGACAGGGAAGGGACATTCAGTACTTC.

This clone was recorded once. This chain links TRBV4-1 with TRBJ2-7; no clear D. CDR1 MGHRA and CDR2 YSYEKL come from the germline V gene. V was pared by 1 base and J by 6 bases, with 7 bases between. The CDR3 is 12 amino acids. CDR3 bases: TGCGCCAGCAGCCAAGGGAGAGGCGAGCAGTACTTC. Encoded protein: CASSQGRGEQYF.

Here the CDR3 reads CASSIFSPVISRQDLNYGYTF. The CDR3 DNA is TGTGCCAGTAGTATCTTTAGTCCGGTGATCAGTCGACAGGACCTCAACTATGGCTACACCTTC. V gene TRBV19 combines with J gene TRBJ1-2, with D maybe TRBD1 (6 bases). The CDR3 extends over 21 amino acids. Trimming shortened V by 3 bases and J by 2 bases, and 31 bases separated the two germline ends. Per the germline V gene, CDR1 is LNHDA and CDR2 is SQIVND (reference sequence). The entire variable domain, with the rest obtained from reference TRBV19 and TRBJ1-2, is as follows: DGGITQSPKYLFRKEGQNVTLSCEQNLNHDAMYWYRQDPGQGLRLIYYSQIVNDFQKGDIAEGYSVSREKKESFPLTVTSAQKNPTAFYLCASSIFSPVISRQDLNYGYTFGSGTRLTVV.

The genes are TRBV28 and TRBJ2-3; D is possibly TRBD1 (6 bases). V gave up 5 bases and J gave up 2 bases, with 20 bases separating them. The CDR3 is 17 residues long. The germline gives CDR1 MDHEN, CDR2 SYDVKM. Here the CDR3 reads CASSQRTAQMFTDTQYF. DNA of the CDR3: TGTGCCAGCAGTCAAAGGACAGCCCAAATGTTCACAGATACGCAGTATTTT.

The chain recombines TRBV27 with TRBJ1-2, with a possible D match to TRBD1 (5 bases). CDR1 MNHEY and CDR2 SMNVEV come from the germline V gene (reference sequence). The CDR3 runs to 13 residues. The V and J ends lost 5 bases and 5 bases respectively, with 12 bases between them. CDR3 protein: CASSPTEWYGYTF. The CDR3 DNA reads TGTGCCAGCAGTCCGACAGAATGGTATGGCTACACCTTC.

Here the CDR3 reads CASSPASNYEQYF. The CDR3 DNA is TGTGCCAGCTCACCTGCCAGCAACTACGAGCAGTACTTC. V is TRBV18 and J is TRBJ2-7; no clear D. CDR1 and CDR2 from the germline V gene are KGHSH and LQKENI. V gave up 3 bases and J gave up 3 bases, with 9 bases separating them. The CDR3 is 13 amino acids.

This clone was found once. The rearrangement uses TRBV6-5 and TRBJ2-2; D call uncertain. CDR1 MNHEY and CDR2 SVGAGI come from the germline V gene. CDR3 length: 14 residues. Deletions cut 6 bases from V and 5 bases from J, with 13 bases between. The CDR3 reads CASRQITTTGELFF. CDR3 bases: TGTGCCAGCAGACAAATAACTACTACCGGGGAGCTGTTTTTT.

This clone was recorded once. The CDR3 reads CASSFFQSNQPQHF. As DNA, the CDR3 is TGTGCCAGCAGTTTTTTTCAGTCCAATCAGCCCCAGCATTTT. This rearrangement joins TRBV28 to TRBJ1-5, with D hard to call. CDR3 length: 14 amino acids. The ends were cut back, 3 bases at V and 3 bases at J, with 9 bases in the middle. Germline assignment: CDR1 MDHEN and CDR2 SYDVKM. Looking up the rest from reference TRBV28 and TRBJ1-5 gives the full variable domain: DVKVTQSSRYLVKRTGEKVFLECVQDMDHENMFWYRQDPGLGLRLIYFSYDVKMKEKGDIPEGYSVSREKKERFSLILESASTNQTSMYLCASSFFQSNQPQHFGDGTRLSIL.

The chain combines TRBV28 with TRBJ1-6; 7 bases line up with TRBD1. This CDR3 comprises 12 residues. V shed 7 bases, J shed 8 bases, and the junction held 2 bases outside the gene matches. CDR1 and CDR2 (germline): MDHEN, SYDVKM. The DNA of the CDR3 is TGTGCCAGCAACAGGGGACATTCACCCCTCCACTTT. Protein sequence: CASNRGHSPLHF.

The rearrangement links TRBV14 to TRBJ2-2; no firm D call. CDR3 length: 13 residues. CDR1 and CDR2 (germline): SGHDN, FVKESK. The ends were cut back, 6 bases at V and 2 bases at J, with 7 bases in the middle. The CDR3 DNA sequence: TGTGCCAGCAGTCAACAAAACACCGGGGAGCTGTTTTTT. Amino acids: CASSQQNTGELFF.

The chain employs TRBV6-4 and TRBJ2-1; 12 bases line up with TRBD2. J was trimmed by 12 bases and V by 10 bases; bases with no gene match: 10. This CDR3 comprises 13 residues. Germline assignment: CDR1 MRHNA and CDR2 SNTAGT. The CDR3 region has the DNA TGTGCCACAGCCCTGACTAGCGGGGGTTGGCAGTTCTTC. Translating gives CATALTSGGWQFF.

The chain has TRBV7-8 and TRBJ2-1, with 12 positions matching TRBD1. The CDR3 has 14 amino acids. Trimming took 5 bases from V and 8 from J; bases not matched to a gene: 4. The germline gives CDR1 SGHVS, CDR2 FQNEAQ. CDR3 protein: CASSPGQGADEQFF. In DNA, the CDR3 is TGTGCCAGCAGCCCGGGACAGGGGGCGGATGAGCAGTTCTTC.

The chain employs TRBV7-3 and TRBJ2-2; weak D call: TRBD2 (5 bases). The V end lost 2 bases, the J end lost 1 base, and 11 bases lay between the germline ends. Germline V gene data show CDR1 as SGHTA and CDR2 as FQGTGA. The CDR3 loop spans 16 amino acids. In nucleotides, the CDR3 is TGTGCCAGCAGCTTAGCGGGCCTGCAGAACACCGGGGAGCTGTTTTTT. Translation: CASSLAGLQNTGELFF. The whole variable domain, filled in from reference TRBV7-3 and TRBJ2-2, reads GAGVSQTPSNKVTEKGKYVELRCDPISGHTALYWYRQSLGQGPEFLIYFQGTGAADDSGLPNDRFFAVRPEGSVSTLKIQRTERGDSAVYLCASSLAGLQNTGELFFGEGSRLTVL.

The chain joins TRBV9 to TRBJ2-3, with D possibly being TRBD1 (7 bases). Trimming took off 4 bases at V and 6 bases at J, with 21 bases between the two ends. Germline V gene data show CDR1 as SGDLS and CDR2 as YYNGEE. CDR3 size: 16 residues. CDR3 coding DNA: TGTGCCAGCAGCACTAGGACAGGAGGGCTTAGGGATACGCAGTATTTT. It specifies CASSTRTGGLRDTQYF.

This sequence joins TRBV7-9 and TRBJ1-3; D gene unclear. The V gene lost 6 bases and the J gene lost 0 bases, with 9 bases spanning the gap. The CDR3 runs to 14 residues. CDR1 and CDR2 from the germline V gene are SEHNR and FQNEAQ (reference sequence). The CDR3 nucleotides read TGTGCCAGCAGAGATAAAGACTCTGGAAACACCATATATTTT. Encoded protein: CASRDKDSGNTIYF. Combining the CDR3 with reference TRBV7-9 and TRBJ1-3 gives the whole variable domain DTGVSQNPRHKITKRGQNVTFRCDPISEHNRLYWYRQTLGQGPEFLTYFQNEAQLEKSRLLSDRFSAERPKGSFSTLEIQRTEQGDSAMYLCASRDKDSGNTIYFGEGSWLTVV.

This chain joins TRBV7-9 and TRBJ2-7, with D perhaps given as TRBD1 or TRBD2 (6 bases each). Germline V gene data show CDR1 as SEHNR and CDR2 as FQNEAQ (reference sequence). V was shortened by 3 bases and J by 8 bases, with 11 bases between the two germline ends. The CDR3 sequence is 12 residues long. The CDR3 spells CASSFGGDKQYF. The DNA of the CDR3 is TGTGCCAGCAGCTTCGGCGGGGACAAGCAGTACTTC.

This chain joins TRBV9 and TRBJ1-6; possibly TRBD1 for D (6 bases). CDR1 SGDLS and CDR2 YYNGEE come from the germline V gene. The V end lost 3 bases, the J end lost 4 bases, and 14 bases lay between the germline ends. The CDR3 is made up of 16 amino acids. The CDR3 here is CASSGQALPYNSPLHF. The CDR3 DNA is TGTGCCAGCAGCGGACAGGCCCTGCCGTATAATTCACCCCTCCACTTT. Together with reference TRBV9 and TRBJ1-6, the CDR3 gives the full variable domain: DSGVTQTPKHLITATGQRVTLRCSPRSGDLSVYWYQQSLDQGLQFLIQYYNGEERAKGNILERFSAQQFPDLHSELNLSSLELGDSALYFCASSGQALPYNSPLHFGNGTRLTVT.